This T cell receptor beta chain derives from a study of T cell responses to AZD1222 COVID-19 vaccine. Study-wide results and limits: Baseline seropositivity characterized only a handful of AZD1222 recipients. Spike-wide coverage was observed for vaccine-associated CD4 TCRs, with dominant responses at 160-218 and 743-854. Compared with day 0, the breadth and depth of the Spike-specific TCR repertoire rose significantly after two doses of AZD1222. Unmutated variant regions reportedly attract nearly half of all spike-specific TCRs.

The protocol was immunoSEQ multiplex PCR, while the TCRdb copy is restricted to in-frame clones and leaves out a portion. Of around 190,000 clones in the sample, roughly nine tenths were seen once. The CDR3 loop spans 17 amino acids. The ends lost 0 bases at V and 5 bases at J; junction bases unmatched: 10. Germline V gene sequence: CDR1 KGHSH, CDR2 LQKENI. Details on this clone: As yet, its antigen is unknown.

The chain uses TRBV18 and TRBJ2-5, with 9 positions matching TRBD1. The source of this sequence is an adult who received the AZD1222 COVID-19 vaccine. The sample consisted of peripheral blood, taken 28 days after the second AZD1222 dose. For the CDR3, the DNA is TGTGCCAGCTCACCACCGGTACAGGGGGCACCTGGTGAGACCCAGTACTTC. It translates to CASSPPVQGAPGETQYF.